This T cell receptor beta chain was recovered during a study of PD-L1 blockade in urothelial cancer. As for the study in general: Anywhere from 0 to 3 prior chemotherapy regimens had been received by patients.

The V gene's germline CDR1 is MRHNA and CDR2 SNTAGT. Trimming shortened V by 6 bases and J by 6 bases, and 17 bases separated the two germline ends. The CDR3 extends over 14 amino acids. Time point: pretreatment peripheral blood. The patients had locally advanced or metastatic urothelial carcinoma. Added to each PCR by spiking were synthetic TCR analog templates. Only in-frame clones appear in the TCRdb table, and some are missing; sequencing was by immunoSEQ multiplex PCR. Among more than 55,000 clones listed, more than 80% were seen once. Sequencing was performed on PBMCs, taken around atezolizumab (anti-PD-L1) treatment. This chain links TRBV6-4 with TRBJ1-1, with D possibly being TRBD1 (5 bases). The clonotype originates from a man in his 70s with urothelial cancer. The CDR3, as DNA: TGTGCCAGCAGAGGGTCGCAGGGCAGTGCTGAAGCTTTCTTT. Its protein product is CASRGSQGSAEAFF.